This T cell receptor (beta chain) was sequenced for a study of human T cells and chemical hapten exposure. One entry per CDR3 protein results from TCRdb running MiXCR on the RACE reads. The sample has approximately 100,000 distinct CDR3 sequences, 9.2% seen once. This sample's time point: patch test 2, 6 weeks after DPC sensitization. The sample's treatment: therapeutic diphenylcyclopropenone sensitization with weekly scalp DPC. Blood collection happened ahead of applying each patch test. The germline V gene encodes CDR1 KGHSY and CDR2 FQNENV. Germline trimming cut 1 base from V and 2 bases from J; bases unmatched to any gene: 7. CDR3 size: 16 residues. This clonotype showed up just a few times.

The TCR sequence derives from a woman aged 40 to 55 with alopecia areata. Some clones in this sample may be carry-over from other donors' samples. V gene TRBV16 combines with J gene TRBJ1-2, with 7 bases identical to TRBD1. The sequences come from whole blood, collected in connection with sensitization to the hapten diphenylcyclopropenone (DPC). CDR3 loop: CASSQLVVGQNYGYTF. CDR3 in DNA: TGTGCCAGCAGCCAATTGGTGGTGGGACAGAACTATGGCTACACCTTC.